A selection of T cell receptor beta chains follows, all from one sample in a study of vaccination and CD4 T cells after COVID-19. Each CDR3 protein gets one entry after TCRdb re-called the PCR reads with MiXCR. Of about 20,000 distinct CDR3 sequences listed, 52% are singletons. These receptors have no identified antigens. The sample taken for sequencing was CD4+ T cells from blood, cultured in vitro. These receptors all stem from a human donor who had recovered from COVID-19. The CDR3 runs from the conserved cysteine through the conserved F or W. A D gene is named only where the DNA matches it firmly. A row's size may be missing; if present it is once, few, many or a size class.

J | size | V | D | CDR3 | DNA
TRBJ2-2 | - | TRBV4-2 | - | CASSQDGGAGSNGELFF | TGTGCCAGCAGCCAAGACGGTGGGGCAGGATCTAACGGGGAGCTGTTTTTT
TRBJ2-7 | - | TRBV7-8 | - | CASSLSSGHSYEQYF | TGTGCCAGCAGCTTATCTTCTGGGCACTCCTACGAGCAGTACTTC
TRBJ1-5 | - | TRBV20-1 | - | CSARDPNGPGNQPQHF | TGCAGTGCTAGAGACCCTAACGGACCCGGAAATCAGCCCCAGCATTTT
TRBJ2-3 | - | TRBV20-1 | TRBD2 | CSARSGLAGVKGDTDTQYF | TGCAGTGCTAGATCGGGACTAGCGGGAGTAAAGGGGGACACAGATACGCAGTATTTT
TRBJ1-5 | - | TRBV28 | - | CASSIIDASNQPQHF | TGTGCCAGCAGCATCATTGACGCGAGCAATCAGCCCCAGCATTTT
TRBJ2-7 | once | TRBV7-9 | TRBD1 | CASVPGQGLNEQYF | TGTGCCAGCGTACCGGGACAGGGGTTGAACGAGCAGTACTTC
TRBJ1-2 | - | TRBV7-8 | TRBD1 | CASSSRTGASYGYTF | TGTGCCAGCAGCTCTAGGACAGGGGCCAGCTATGGCTACACCTTC
TRBJ2-5 | - | TRBV20-1 | - | CSANYRAQETQYF | TGCAGTGCTAATTACAGGGCCCAAGAGACCCAGTACTTC
TRBJ2-3 | - | TRBV7-2 | TRBD2 | CASSLVGAGGGTDTQYF | TGTGCCAGCAGCTTAGTGGGGGCGGGAGGAGGCACAGATACGCAGTATTTT
TRBJ1-4 | - | TRBV6-1 | - | CASSSRMDRRRIEKLFF | TGTGCCAGCAGCTCACGCATGGACCGCAGAAGAATTGAAAAACTGTTTTTT
TRBJ2-7 | - | TRBV11-3 | - | CASSLDAFREQYF | TGTGCCAGCAGCTTAGATGCATTCCGCGAGCAGTACTTC
TRBJ2-7 | - | TRBV4-2 | TRBD1 | CASSQAGTVYEQYF | TGTGCCAGCAGCCAAGCCGGGACAGTTTACGAGCAGTACTTC
TRBJ2-3 | - | TRBV10-3 | - | CAISEAGQPRGGDTQYF | TGTGCCATCAGTGAGGCAGGCCAACCGCGGGGTGGTGATACGCAGTATTTT
TRBJ2-3 | - | TRBV7-4 | - | CASSLAFCTSTDTQYF | TGTGCCAGCAGCTTAGCGTTCTGTACCTCCACAGATACGCAGTATTTT
TRBJ2-7 | few | TRBV7-8 | TRBD1 | CASSFLARQGTEQYF | TGTGCCAGCAGCTTCCTCGCTAGACAGGGGACGGAGCAGTACTTC
TRBJ1-5 | once | TRBV7-2 | - | CASSLGTNQPQHF | TGTGCCAGCAGCTTAGGTACCAATCAGCCCCAGCATTTT
TRBJ2-2 | - | TRBV19 | - | CASSYQGLHTGELFF | TGTGCCAGTAGCTACCAGGGGCTACACACCGGGGAGCTGTTTTTT
TRBJ1-2 | - | TRBV6-1 | TRBD1 | CASSGEPGGRNYGYTF | TGTGCCAGCAGTGGGGAACCAGGGGGCCGTAACTATGGCTACACCTTC
TRBJ2-5 | few | TRBV7-9 | - | CASSMDTRFGTQYF | TGTGCCAGCAGCATGGACACCAGATTTGGGACCCAGTACTTC
TRBJ2-3 | - | TRBV20-1 | TRBD1 | CSASRGLSTDTQYF | TGCAGTGCTAGCAGGGGGCTTAGCACAGATACGCAGTATTTT
TRBJ1-2 | - | TRBV11-2 | - | CASSLGRGYHGYTF | TGTGCCAGCAGCTTAGGCAGGGGCTACCATGGCTACACCTTC
TRBJ1-1 | - | TRBV29-1 | - | CSVVGNTEAFF | TGCAGCGTTGTCGGGAACACTGAAGCTTTCTTT
TRBJ2-2 | - | TRBV24-1 | - | CATKSATGELFF | TGTGCCACCAAGTCGGCCACCGGGGAGCTGTTTTTT
TRBJ2-6 | - | TRBV12-3/TRBV12-4 | TRBD1 | CASSPGTGRPGANVLTF | TGTGCCAGCAGTCCCGGGACAGGTAGGCCTGGGGCCAACGTCCTGACTTTC
TRBJ2-7 | - | TRBV12-3/TRBV12-4 | - | CASSSGPLQYF | TGTGCCAGCAGTTCCGGTCCACTACAGTACTTC
TRBJ2-3 | few | TRBV6-5 | - | CASSYRGRTDTQYF | TGTGCCAGCAGTTACCGGGGGCGCACAGATACGCAGTATTTT
TRBJ2-5 | - | TRBV20-1 | - | CSASGLSETQYF | TGCAGTGCTAGCGGCCTTTCGGAGACCCAGTACTTC
TRBJ2-1 | few | TRBV20-1 | TRBD2 | CSARGTSGRGYYNEQFF | TGCAGTGCTAGAGGGACTAGCGGGAGAGGGTACTACAATGAGCAGTTCTTC
TRBJ2-3 | - | TRBV27 | TRBD2 | CASSLLIGTSGGALTQYF | TGTGCCAGCAGTTTATTAATCGGGACTAGCGGGGGGGCCCTTACGCAGTATTTT
TRBJ1-6 | few | TRBV28 | TRBD1 | CASSLVSGTGASPLHF | TGTGCCAGCAGTTTAGTGTCCGGGACAGGGGCCTCACCCCTCCACTTT
TRBJ2-7 | few | TRBV2 | TRBD1 | CASILDRGNDEQYF | TGTGCCAGCATCTTAGACAGGGGAAACGACGAGCAGTACTTC
TRBJ2-2 | few | TRBV15 | - | CATSRDFEAGELFF | TGTGCCACCAGCAGAGATTTTGAGGCCGGGGAGCTGTTTTTT
TRBJ2-1 | - | TRBV6-1 | - | CASSVGYEQFF | TGTGCCAGCAGTGTGGGGTACGAGCAGTTCTTC
TRBJ2-5 | - | TRBV5-1 | - | CASSPSRDSYGTQETQYF | TGCGCCAGCAGCCCGTCCCGGGACAGTTATGGGACTCAAGAGACCCAGTACTTC
TRBJ2-7 | few | TRBV19 | TRBD2 | CATRAGVYEQYF | TGTGCCACCCGAGCGGGGGTGTACGAGCAGTACTTC
TRBJ2-2 | - | TRBV20-1 | - | CSAGQPGGELFF | TGCAGTGCTGGCCAGCCGGGCGGGGAGCTGTTTTTT
TRBJ2-3 | - | TRBV24-1 | - | CATSDLEFASTDTQYF | TGTGCCACCAGTGATTTGGAATTTGCTAGCACAGATACGCAGTATTTT
TRBJ2-7 | - | TRBV27 | TRBD1 | CASSPGQGWNEQYF | TGTGCCAGCAGTCCGGGACAGGGCTGGAACGAGCAGTACTTC
TRBJ1-1 | - | TRBV12-3/TRBV12-4 | - | CASSLSSMNTEAFF | TGTGCCAGCAGTTTATCAAGTATGAACACTGAAGCTTTCTTT
TRBJ1-2 | - | TRBV7-9 | - | CARSLRGSSSYGYTF | TGTGCCAGAAGCTTGCGGGGGTCATCCTCCTACGGCTACACCTTC
TRBJ2-7 | - | TRBV4-3 | TRBD1 | CASSQDLAARDRGGYEQYF | TGCGCCAGCAGCCAAGATCTAGCGGCACGGGACAGGGGTGGCTACGAGCAGTACTTC
TRBJ2-1 | - | TRBV7-2 | - | CASSLEALRGQFF | TGTGCCAGCAGCTTAGAGGCCCTCCGAGGGCAGTTCTTC
TRBJ2-3 | - | TRBV5-1 | - | CASSLGSRADTQYF | TGCGCCAGCAGCTTGGGGTCCCGAGCCGATACGCAGTATTTT
TRBJ1-4 | - | TRBV6-1 | - | CASSTPGRDDEKLFF | TGTGCCAGCAGTACCCCGGGCCGGGACGATGAAAAACTGTTTTTT
TRBJ2-7 | - | TRBV5-5 | - | CASTRTFSSYEQHF | TGTGCCAGCACCCGGACTTTCTCCTCCTACGAGCAGCACTTC